The present T cell receptor beta chain was sequenced within a study of blood T cell repertoires in COVID-19. About the research overall: Whether acute or convalescent, the COVID-19 samples came from the United States, Italy and Spain. PBMCs, B-cell-depleted T cells, or T cells provided the cDNA or gDNA that made up the material.

Per the authors' pipeline: Reference gene primer amplification in the assay estimated nucleated cell counts. Measured with immunoSEQ multiplex PCR; TCRdb has only the in-frame clones, and not every one. Clone size and V and J calls were adopted from that table, with D and trimming inferred from the DNA. This sample has under 300,000 clones; roughly nine tenths occur once, and the top ten carry 5.5% to 8%. V dropped 3 bases and J dropped 9 bases, with 15 bases sitting between them. The germline V gene encodes CDR1 SGHTA and CDR2 FQGTGA. This CDR3 spans 14 amino acids. This TCR derives from a man aged 55 to 70 with acute or convalescent COVID-19. The specimen sequenced was peripheral blood. The chain is built from TRBV7-3 and TRBJ2-1, with a weak D call TRBD2 (6 bases). CDR3 nucleotide sequence: TGTGCCAGCAGCTTTTCTAGGGGAGGTGGTGAGCAGTTCTTC. Translation: CASSFSRGGGEQFF.